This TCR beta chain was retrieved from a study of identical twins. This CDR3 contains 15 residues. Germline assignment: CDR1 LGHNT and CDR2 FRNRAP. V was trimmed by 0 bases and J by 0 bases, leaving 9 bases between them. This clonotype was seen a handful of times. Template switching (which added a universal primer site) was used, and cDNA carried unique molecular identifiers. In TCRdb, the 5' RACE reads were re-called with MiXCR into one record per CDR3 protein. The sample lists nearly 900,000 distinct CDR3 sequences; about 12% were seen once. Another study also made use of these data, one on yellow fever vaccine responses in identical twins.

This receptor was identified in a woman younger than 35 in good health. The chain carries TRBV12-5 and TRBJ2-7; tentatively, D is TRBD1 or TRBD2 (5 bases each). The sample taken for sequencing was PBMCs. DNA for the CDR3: TGTGCTAGTGGTTTGGTAGCAGGGAGCTCCTACGAGCAGTACTTC. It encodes CASGLVAGSSYEQYF.